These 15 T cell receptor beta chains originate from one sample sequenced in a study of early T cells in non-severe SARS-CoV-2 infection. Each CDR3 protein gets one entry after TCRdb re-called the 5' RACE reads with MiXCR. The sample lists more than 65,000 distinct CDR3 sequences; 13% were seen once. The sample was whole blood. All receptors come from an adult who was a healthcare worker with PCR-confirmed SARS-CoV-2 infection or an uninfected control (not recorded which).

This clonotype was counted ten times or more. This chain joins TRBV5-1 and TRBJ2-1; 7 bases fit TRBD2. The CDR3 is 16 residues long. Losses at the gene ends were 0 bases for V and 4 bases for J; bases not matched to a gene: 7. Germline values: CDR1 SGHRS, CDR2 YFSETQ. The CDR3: CASSLAASGFYNEQFF. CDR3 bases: TGCGCCAGCAGCTTGGCCGCTAGCGGCTTTTACAATGAGCAGTTCTTC.

Here the CDR3 DNA reads TGTGCCAGCAGCGCCTACAGGGAACCTGAAAAACTGTTTTTT. Translating gives CASSAYREPEKLFF. The chain combines TRBV7-8 with TRBJ1-4; the D gene is possibly TRBD1 (6 bases). The CDR3 loop spans 14 amino acids. Looked up from germline, CDR1 is SGHVS and CDR2 is FQNEAQ. The ends were cut back, 5 bases at V and 7 bases at J, with 14 bases in the middle.

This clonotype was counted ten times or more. CDR3 nucleotides: TGTGCCAGCAGCTTCCGTCTTGCGGAGAACAATGAGCAGTTCTTC. This translates into CASSFRLAENNEQFF. The chain couples TRBV7-9 to TRBJ2-1; D gene uncertain. Germline CDR1 is SEHNR and CDR2 is FQNEAQ (reference sequence). Trimming took 3 bases from V and 5 from J, leaving 14 bases between them. CDR3 size: 15 residues. Based on the CDR3 plus reference TRBV7-9 and TRBJ2-1, the full variable domain is DTGVSQNPRHKITKRGQNVTFRCDPISEHNRLYWYRQTLGQGPEFLTYFQNEAQLEKSRLLSDRFSAERPKGSFSTLEIQRTEQGDSAMYLCASSFRLAENNEQFFGPGTRLTVL.

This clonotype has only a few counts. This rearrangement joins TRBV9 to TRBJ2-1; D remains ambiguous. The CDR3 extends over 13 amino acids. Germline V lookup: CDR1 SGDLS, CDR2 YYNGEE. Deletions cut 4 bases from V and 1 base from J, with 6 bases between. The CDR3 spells CASSLASYNEQFF. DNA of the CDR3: TGTGCCAGCAGCCTTGCTTCCTACAATGAGCAGTTCTTC.

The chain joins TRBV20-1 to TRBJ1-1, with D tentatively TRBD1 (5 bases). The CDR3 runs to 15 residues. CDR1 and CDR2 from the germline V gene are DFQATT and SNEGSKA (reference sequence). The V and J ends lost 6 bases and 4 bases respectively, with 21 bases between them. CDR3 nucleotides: TGCAGTGCCCTGAGGCGGGGCATTATTTTCACTGAAGCTTTCTTT. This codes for CSALRRGIIFTEAFF.

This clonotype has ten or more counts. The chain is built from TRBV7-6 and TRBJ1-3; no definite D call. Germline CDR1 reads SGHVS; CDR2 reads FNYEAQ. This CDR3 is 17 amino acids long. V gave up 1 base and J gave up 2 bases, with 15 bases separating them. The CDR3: CASSLVPKLITGNTIYF. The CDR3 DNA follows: TGTGCCAGCAGCTTAGTCCCGAAGCTAATCACTGGAAACACCATATATTTT.

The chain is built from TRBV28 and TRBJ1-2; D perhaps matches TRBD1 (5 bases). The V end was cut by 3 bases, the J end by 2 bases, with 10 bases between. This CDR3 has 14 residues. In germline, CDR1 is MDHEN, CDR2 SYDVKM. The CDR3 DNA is TGTGCCAGCAGTTTGGCCGGGGACAACTATGGCTACACCTTC. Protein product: CASSLAGDNYGYTF.

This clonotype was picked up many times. The CDR3 loop reads CASSDRTSAFSYEQYF. The CDR3 DNA follows: TGTGCCAGCAGCGATCGGACTAGCGCCTTCTCCTACGAGCAGTACTTC. The V gene is TRBV2, the J gene TRBJ2-7; 9 bases agree with TRBD2. V lost 6 bases to trimming and J lost 0 bases; unmatched junction nucleotides: 9. The CDR3 is 16 amino acids. Germline CDR1 and CDR2: SNHLY and FYNNEI.

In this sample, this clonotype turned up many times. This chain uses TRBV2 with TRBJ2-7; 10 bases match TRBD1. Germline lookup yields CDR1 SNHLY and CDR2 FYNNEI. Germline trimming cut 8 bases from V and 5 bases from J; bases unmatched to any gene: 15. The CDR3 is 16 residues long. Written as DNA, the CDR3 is TGTGCCAGCTCTCCCTCCGGGGACAGGGGTTCCCACGAGCAGTACTTC. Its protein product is CASSPSGDRGSHEQYF.

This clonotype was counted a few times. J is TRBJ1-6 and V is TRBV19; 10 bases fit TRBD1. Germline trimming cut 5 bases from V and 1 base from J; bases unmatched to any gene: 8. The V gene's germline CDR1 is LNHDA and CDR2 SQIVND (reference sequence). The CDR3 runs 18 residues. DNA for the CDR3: TGTGCCAGTAGTGGAAAAGGGACAGGGGCATCCTATAATTCACCCCTCCACTTT. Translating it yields CASSGKGTGASYNSPLHF.

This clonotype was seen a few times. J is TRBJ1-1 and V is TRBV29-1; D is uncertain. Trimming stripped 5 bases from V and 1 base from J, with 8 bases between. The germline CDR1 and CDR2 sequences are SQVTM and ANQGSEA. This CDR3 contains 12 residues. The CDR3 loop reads CSVLATNTEAFF. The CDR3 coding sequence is TGCAGCGTTCTAGCGACGAACACTGAAGCTTTCTTT.

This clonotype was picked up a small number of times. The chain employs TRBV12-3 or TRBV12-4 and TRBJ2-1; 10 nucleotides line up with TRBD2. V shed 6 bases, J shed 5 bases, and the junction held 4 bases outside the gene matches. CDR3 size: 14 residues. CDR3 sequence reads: CASRPGLANNEQFF. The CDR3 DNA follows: TGTGCCAGCAGGCCGGGACTAGCGAACAATGAGCAGTTCTTC.

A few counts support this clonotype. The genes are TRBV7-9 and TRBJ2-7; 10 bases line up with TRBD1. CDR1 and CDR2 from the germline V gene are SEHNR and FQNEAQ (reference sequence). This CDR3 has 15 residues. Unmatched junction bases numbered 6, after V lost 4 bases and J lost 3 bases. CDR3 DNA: TGTGCCAGCAGCTCCTGGACAGGGGGGGACTACGAGCAGTACTTC. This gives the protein CASSSWTGGDYEQYF.

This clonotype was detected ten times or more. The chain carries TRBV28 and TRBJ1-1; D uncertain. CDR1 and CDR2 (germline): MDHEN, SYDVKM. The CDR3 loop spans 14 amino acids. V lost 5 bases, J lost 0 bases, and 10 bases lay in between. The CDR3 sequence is CASSRPEMNTEAFF. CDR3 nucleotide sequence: TGTGCCAGCAGTAGGCCGGAGATGAACACTGAAGCTTTCTTT.

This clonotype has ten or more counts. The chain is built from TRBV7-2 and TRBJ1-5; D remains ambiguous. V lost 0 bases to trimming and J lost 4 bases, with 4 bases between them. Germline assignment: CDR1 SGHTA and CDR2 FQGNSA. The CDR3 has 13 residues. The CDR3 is CASSLAPNQPQHF. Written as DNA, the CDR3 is TGTGCCAGCAGCTTAGCGCCGAATCAGCCCCAGCATTTT.